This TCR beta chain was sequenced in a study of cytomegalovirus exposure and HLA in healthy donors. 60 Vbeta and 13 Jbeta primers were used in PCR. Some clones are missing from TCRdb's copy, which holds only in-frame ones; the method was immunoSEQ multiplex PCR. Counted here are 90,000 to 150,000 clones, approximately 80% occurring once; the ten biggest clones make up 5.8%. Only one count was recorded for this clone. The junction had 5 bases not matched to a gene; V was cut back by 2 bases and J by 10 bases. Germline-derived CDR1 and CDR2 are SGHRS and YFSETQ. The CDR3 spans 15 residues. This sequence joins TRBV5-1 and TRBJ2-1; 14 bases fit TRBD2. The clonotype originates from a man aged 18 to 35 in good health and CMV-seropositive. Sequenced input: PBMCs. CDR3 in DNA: TGCGCCAGCAGCTTCCAGGGACTAGCGGGAGACGAGCAGTTCTTC. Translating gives CASSFQGLAGDEQFF.